One and the same sample provided the 10 T cell receptor beta chains below, sequenced in a study of early T cells in non-severe SARS-CoV-2 infection. From the 5' RACE reads, TCRdb called clonotypes with MiXCR, one entry per CDR3 protein. The table has roughly 56,000 distinct CDR3 sequences, roughly 13% seen once. The sample comprised whole blood. The receptors shown here come from an adult who was a healthcare worker with PCR-confirmed SARS-CoV-2 infection or an uninfected control (not recorded which).

V gene TRBV29-1 combines with J gene TRBJ2-1; no clear D gene. Germline V gene sequence: CDR1 SQVTM, CDR2 ANQGSEA. The CDR3 is 11 residues long. V gave up 4 bases and J gave up 5 bases, with 6 bases separating them. CDR3 DNA: TGCAGCGTTGGACACAACAATGAGCAGTTCTTC. Translating it yields CSVGHNNEQFF.

The chain combines TRBV12-5 with TRBJ2-7; D not certain. The germline gives CDR1 LGHNT, CDR2 FRNRAP. The V and J ends lost 3 bases and 6 bases respectively, with 12 bases between them. This CDR3 region has 13 residues. CDR3 sequence (DNA): TGTGCTAGTGGTTTCCTTGGGTCCGCCGAGCAGTACTTC. It yields the protein CASGFLGSAEQYF. The variable domain in full, completed from reference TRBV12-5 and TRBJ2-7, reads DARVTQTPRHKVTEMGQEVTMRCQPILGHNTVFWYRQTMMQGLELLAYFRNRAPLDDSGMPKDRFSAEMPDATLATLKIQPSEPRDSAVYFCASGFLGSAEQYFGPGTRLTVT.

V is TRBV6-1 and J is TRBJ2-1; TRBD2 aligns across 9 bases. Germline V gene data show CDR1 as MNHNS and CDR2 as SASEGT. V lost 2 bases, J lost 1 base, and 12 bases stayed unmatched. CDR3 length equals 19 residues. CDR3 nucleotides: TGTGCCAGCAGTGAAAGAGGGCGGGGGGGCAAGAAGTCCTACAATGAGCAGTTCTTC. Protein sequence: CASSERGRGGKKSYNEQFF.

This clonotype was seen only a few times. The CDR3 sequence: CASSKDISYEQYF. The CDR3 DNA sequence: TGTGCCAGCAGCAAGGATATCTCCTACGAGCAGTACTTC. This chain links TRBV3-1 with TRBJ2-7; no firm D call. V was pared by 5 bases and J by 0 bases, with 8 bases between. This CDR3 has 13 amino acids. Germline assignment: CDR1 LGHDT and CDR2 YNNKEL (reference sequence).

The chain combines TRBV3-1 with TRBJ2-3, with TRBD1 matching 9 bases. Germline CDR1 reads LGHDT; CDR2 reads YNNKEL (reference sequence). The CDR3 is 16 amino acids. The V gene end was trimmed by 4 bases and the J gene end by 2 bases; junction bases not matched to a gene: 7. CDR3 coding DNA: TGTGCCAGCAGCCCCGCACAGGGGGCCCCCACAGATACGCAGTATTTT. Its protein is CASSPAQGAPTDTQYF.

V usage is TRBV5-1 and J usage is TRBJ1-2; 9 bases line up with TRBD1. The germline CDR1 and CDR2 sequences are SGHRS and YFSETQ. The CDR3 totals 15 residues. The V gene end was trimmed by 4 bases and the J gene end by 6 bases; junction bases not matched to a gene: 10. The CDR3 loop is CASSGGRGTGHGYTF. The CDR3 bases are TGCGCCAGCAGCGGAGGCCGTGGGACAGGGCATGGCTACACCTTC.

This clonotype was counted only a few times. The genes are TRBV19 and TRBJ1-5; TRBD1 might be the D (5 bases). Germline-derived CDR1 and CDR2 are LNHDA and SQIVND (reference sequence). Trimming left V 4 bases short and J 7 bases short, with 23 bases between. CDR3 length: 17 residues. The CDR3 DNA is TGTGCCAGTAGTAGACCATCGAAGACAGTGACTGGGCAGCCCCAGCATTTT. This sequence encodes CASSRPSKTVTGQPQHF. Together with reference TRBV19 and TRBJ1-5, the CDR3 gives the full variable domain: DGGITQSPKYLFRKEGQNVTLSCEQNLNHDAMYWYRQDPGQGLRLIYYSQIVNDFQKGDIAEGYSVSREKKESFPLTVTSAQKNPTAFYLCASSRPSKTVTGQPQHFGDGTRLSIL.

This clonotype was seen at least ten times. V is TRBV2 and J is TRBJ2-1; TRBD1 or TRBD2 may be the D gene (5 bases each). Germline V gene lookup returns CDR1 SNHLY and CDR2 FYNNEI. The CDR3 totals 12 residues. Trimming shortened V by 10 bases and J by 7 bases, and 14 bases separated the two germline ends. As DNA, the CDR3 is TGTGCCACCGAGGGACCGCCGAATGAGCAGTTCTTC. Translation: CATEGPPNEQFF.

The chain joins TRBV29-1 to TRBJ2-7, with D possibly matching TRBD2 (6 bases). The CDR3 runs to 13 residues. Germline values: CDR1 SQVTM, CDR2 ANQGSEA. With 6 bases removed from V and 2 bases from J, the gap between germline ends came to 14 bases. The CDR3 bases are TGCAGCGTGAGGGACTTGCTGGCCTACGAGCAGTACTTC. Translating gives CSVRDLLAYEQYF.

This clonotype was recorded at least ten times. This chain connects TRBV9 to TRBJ2-3, with D tentatively TRBD2 (6 bases). V was cut by 3 bases and J by 3 bases, with 14 bases left in between. The V gene's germline CDR1 is SGDLS and CDR2 YYNGEE. CDR3 length equals 15 residues. The CDR3 region is CASSGPPGVTDTQYF. For the CDR3, the DNA is TGTGCCAGCAGCGGTCCCCCGGGGGTTACAGATACGCAGTATTTT.